The TCR beta chain under discussion was sequenced for a study of T cell responses to AZD1222 COVID-19 vaccine. Using immunoSEQ multiplex PCR, the repertoire was profiled, and TCRdb retains in-frame clones only, with some absent. The top ten clones hold roughly 12% of a sample with some 99,000 clones, approximately 86% of them seen once. There are a few counts of this clone. This CDR3 has 15 amino acids. Per the germline V gene, CDR1 is LGHNA and CDR2 is YNFKEQ. V was clipped by 1 base and J by 4 bases, with 13 bases between them. The receptor comes from an adult in good health. The chain is built from TRBV4-2 and TRBJ1-2; unclear D gene. The sample in question was peripheral blood, obtained on day 0 of MenACWY control vaccination. The DNA of the CDR3 is TGTGCCAGCAGCCAAGTGGGTGAAGCCCTCTATGGCTACACCTTC. Translation gives CASSQVGEALYGYTF.